A single sample is the source of the 27 T cell receptor beta chains below, sequenced in a study of siplizumab effects on memory and regulatory T cells. TCRdb keeps only in-frame clones here, not all; method: immunoSEQ multiplex PCR. The sample holds around 100,000 clones, over 90% seen once. The material sequenced was Tregs sorted from blood. Every receptor here comes from a human donor in good health.

Here the CDR3 reads CASSVIGGGSNQPQHF. CDR3 sequence (DNA): TGTGCCAGCAGTGTTATTGGGGGCGGCAGCAATCAGCCCCAGCATTTT. V and J are TRBV2 and TRBJ1-5; perhaps TRBD1 as D (6 bases). The V end was cut by 4 bases, the J end by 1 base, with 14 bases between. CDR3 length: 16 amino acids. Germline V gives CDR1 SNHLY, CDR2 FYNNEI. Complete variable domain (other parts from reference TRBV2 and TRBJ1-5): EPEVTQTPSHQVTQMGQEVILRCVPISNHLYFYWYRQILGQKVEFLVSFYNNEISEKSEIFDDQFSVERPDGSNFTLKIRSTKLEDSAMYFCASSVIGGGSNQPQHFGDGTRLSIL.

This sequence joins TRBV27 and TRBJ2-5, with 11 nucleotides matching TRBD2. J was trimmed by 5 bases and V by 5 bases; bases with no gene match: 10. The germline V gene encodes CDR1 MNHEY and CDR2 SMNVEV (reference sequence). The CDR3 runs to 16 residues. CDR3 region: CASSPKIAGGVETQYF. The CDR3 nucleotides read TGTGCCAGCAGTCCAAAAATAGCGGGAGGGGTTGAGACCCAGTACTTC.

This chain uses TRBV6-1 with TRBJ1-4; TRBD1 matches at 7 bases. V gave up 6 bases and J gave up 7 bases; unmatched junction bases: 8. Germline CDR1 and CDR2: MNHNS and SASEGT. This CDR3 spans 14 amino acids. For the CDR3, the DNA is TGTGCCAGCAGGACAGGGCGATGGGGTGAAAAACTGTTTTTT. It codes for CASRTGRWGEKLFF.

J is TRBJ1-3 and V is TRBV29-1; tentatively, D is TRBD1 (6 bases). Trimming shortened V by 7 bases and J by 0 bases, and 16 bases separated the two germline ends. CDR1 and CDR2 (germline): SQVTM, ANQGSEA. The CDR3 is 15 amino acids. The CDR3 protein is CSASQQGPSGNTIYF. Written as DNA, the CDR3 is TGCAGCGCCTCTCAACAGGGCCCCTCTGGAAACACCATATATTTT. Using reference TRBV29-1 and TRBJ1-3 for the parts outside the CDR3, the full variable domain is SAVISQKPSRDICQRGTSLTIQCQVDSQVTMMFWYRQQPGQSLTLIATANQGSEATYESGFVIDKFPISRPNLTFSTLTVSNMSPEDSSIYLCSASQQGPSGNTIYFGEGSWLTVV.

This rearrangement joins TRBV9 to TRBJ2-4; 7 nucleotides agree with TRBD1. Germline loops: CDR1 SGDLS, CDR2 YYNGEE. The CDR3 is 15 residues long. V trimming: 0 bases; J trimming: 4 bases; junction bases outside the gene matches: 4. CDR3 sequence reads: CASSVGVQGKNIQYF. Here the CDR3 DNA reads TGTGCCAGCAGCGTAGGAGTACAGGGGAAAAACATTCAGTACTTC. Full variable domain (remainder filled in from reference TRBV9 and TRBJ2-4): DSGVTQTPKHLITATGQRVTLRCSPRSGDLSVYWYQQSLDQGLQFLIQYYNGEERAKGNILERFSAQQFPDLHSELNLSSLELGDSALYFCASSVGVQGKNIQYFGAGTRLSVL.

The CDR3 region is CARSFVDSNEKLFF. The DNA of the CDR3 is TGTGCCAGAAGCTTCGTCGACTCTAATGAAAAACTGTTTTTT. The rearrangement links TRBV5-3 to TRBJ1-4, with D unclear. TRBV5-3 is an ORF for which the function is uncertain. The CDR3 length is 14 residues. V was shortened by 2 bases and J by 3 bases, with 8 bases between the two germline ends.

This clone came up a few times. The chain couples TRBV7-2 to TRBJ1-1; D is unresolved. The V gene lost 3 bases and the J gene lost 2 bases, with 7 bases spanning the gap. The CDR3 contains 13 residues. Germline V gives CDR1 SGHTA, CDR2 FQGNSA. CDR3 residues: CASSFPGNTEAFF. As DNA, the CDR3 is TGTGCCAGCAGCTTTCCCGGTAACACTGAAGCTTTCTTT.

The V gene is TRBV6-1, the J gene TRBJ2-7; possibly TRBD1 for D (6 bases). Trimming left V 4 bases short and J 0 bases short, with 19 bases between. CDR1 and CDR2 (germline): MNHNS, SASEGT. CDR3 length: 17 residues. The CDR3 DNA sequence: TGTGCCAGCAGTGTTACAGGGTATGGCGCAAGCTCCTACGAGCAGTACTTC. This translates into CASSVTGYGASSYEQYF.

The sample holds one count of this clone. The J gene is TRBJ1-5, the V gene TRBV6-5, with unresolved D. Germline V gene data show CDR1 as MNHEY and CDR2 as SVGAGI. The CDR3 contains 14 residues. V shed 0 bases and J shed 4 bases, with 7 bases lying between them. The CDR3 region is CASSYSGGNQPQHF. As DNA, the CDR3 is TGTGCCAGCAGTTACTCGGGAGGAAATCAGCCCCAGCATTTT.

The chain employs TRBV7-9 and TRBJ2-3, with 10 bases identical to TRBD2. The CDR3 covers 16 residues. The junction had 11 bases not matched to a gene; V was cut back by 3 bases and J by 8 bases. The germline gives CDR1 SEHNR, CDR2 FQNEAQ (reference sequence). The CDR3 DNA is TGTGCCAGCAGCTTTTGGACTAGCGGAAAGGAGGGTACGCAGTATTTT. Translated, it gives CASSFWTSGKEGTQYF.

This rearrangement joins TRBV5-5 to TRBJ1-3; tentatively, D is TRBD1 (6 bases). The V gene lost 2 bases and the J gene lost 8 bases, with 20 bases spanning the gap. Germline V gene sequence: CDR1 SGHKS, CDR2 YYEKEE (reference sequence). The CDR3 is 16 residues long. The CDR3 sequence is CASSFLLGTLGDTIYF. The CDR3 region has the DNA TGTGCCAGCAGCTTCCTGTTGGGGACACTTGGGGACACCATATATTTT.

This clone appeared once. V gene TRBV5-6 combines with J gene TRBJ2-3; 14 nucleotides align to TRBD2. J lost 1 base, V lost 2 bases, and 9 bases had no gene match. CDR1 and CDR2 (germline): SGHDT, YYEEEE. The length of the CDR3 is 19 residues. This CDR3 is CASSLPGLAGADGTDTQYF. CDR3 bases: TGTGCCAGCAGCTTACCGGGACTAGCGGGAGCAGACGGCACAGATACGCAGTATTTT.

Remarks on this clone: This sample also contains other DNA sequences that code for the same CDR3. This chain joins TRBV5-1 and TRBJ2-7; 8 bases match TRBD2. The CDR3 spans 14 residues. CDR1 SGHRS and CDR2 YFSETQ come from the germline V gene. Losses at the gene ends were 2 bases for V and 2 bases for J; bases not matched to a gene: 3. CDR3: CASSLAGAAYEQYF. The CDR3 bases are TGCGCCAGCAGCTTAGCGGGGGCAGCCTACGAGCAGTACTTC.

V is TRBV29-1 and J is TRBJ2-7, with 7 bases fitting TRBD1. Germline V gene sequence: CDR1 SQVTM, CDR2 ANQGSEA. CDR3 length equals 14 residues. The V and J ends lost 6 bases and 1 base, in that order; junction bases with no gene match: 9. CDR3 amino acids: CSVLTGTVSYEQYF. In DNA form, the CDR3 reads TGCAGCGTGCTGACCGGGACAGTGTCCTACGAGCAGTACTTC.

This chain joins TRBV6-5 and TRBJ1-6; D unresolved. CDR1 MNHEY and CDR2 SVGAGI come from the germline V gene. The CDR3 covers 12 residues. V was cut by 4 bases and J by 13 bases, with 11 bases left in between. The CDR3 DNA is TGTGCCAGCAGTTCAGTGGGAGGGCCCCTCCACTTT. Its translation is CASSSVGGPLHF.

To note about this clone: Germline is not matched at one junction end, which may reflect a read error. Other DNA sequences in the same sample also yield this CDR3. The genes are TRBV27 and TRBJ1-1; D not resolved. Germline V gives CDR1 MNHEY, CDR2 SMNVEV (reference sequence). The CDR3 contains 15 residues. The CDR3 loop is CASSLSAVMNTEAFF. The CDR3 nucleotides read TGTGCCAGCAGTTTATCTGCAGTCATGAACACTGAGGCTTTCTTT.

V usage is TRBV13 and J usage is TRBJ1-2, with 7 bases identical to TRBD1. J was trimmed by 8 bases and V by 4 bases; bases with no gene match: 7. Germline V CDR1 and CDR2: PRHDT, FYEKMQ (reference sequence). CDR3 length: 13 residues. This CDR3 is CASSSFTTGGYTF. As DNA, the CDR3 is TGTGCCAGCAGCTCATTTACGACAGGGGGCTACACCTTC.

This chain joins TRBV5-6 and TRBJ2-2, with D unresolved. Germline CDR1 SGHDT, CDR2 YYEEEE. The V and J ends lost 3 bases and 6 bases respectively, with 6 bases between them. The CDR3 totals 12 residues. This CDR3 reads CASSSTAGELFF. Written as DNA, the CDR3 is TGTGCCAGCAGCTCGACTGCCGGGGAGCTGTTTTTT.

This chain connects TRBV7-9 to TRBJ2-3; possible D gene TRBD1, 6 bases. The CDR3 runs to 16 residues. Trimming took off 1 base at V and 5 bases at J, with 16 bases between the two ends. CDR1 and CDR2 (germline): SEHNR, FQNEAQ (reference sequence). DNA for the CDR3: TGTGCCAGCAGCTTAGGTGCGACAGGCGGCCGAGATACGCAGTATTTT. Translation: CASSLGATGGRDTQYF.

The chain recombines TRBV10-3 with TRBJ2-6; D tentatively fits TRBD1 or TRBD2 (5 bases each). CDR1 is ENHRY, CDR2 SYGVKD, per germline. The V end was cut by 4 bases, the J end by 1 base, with 17 bases between. There are 18 residues in the CDR3. The CDR3 DNA sequence: TGTGCCATCAGTGGATCTACGGGACCCAGGTCTGGGGCCAACGTCCTGACTTTC. This encodes CAISGSTGPRSGANVLTF.

About this clone: In the same sample, other DNA sequences code for this CDR3. The chain employs TRBV30 and TRBJ1-6; D is uncertain. Germline-derived CDR1 and CDR2 are GTSNPN and SVGIG (reference sequence). The CDR3 contains 13 residues. V was cut by 5 bases and J by 0 bases, with 5 bases left in between. This CDR3 reads CAWGSSYNSPLHF. The CDR3 DNA is TGTGCCTGGGGAAGCTCCTATAATTCACCCCTCCACTTT. Variable domain in full (rest from reference TRBV30 and TRBJ1-6): SQTIHQWPATLVQPVGSPLSLECTVEGTSNPNLYWYRQAAGRGLQLLFYSVGIGQISSEVPQNLSASRPQDRQFILSSKKLLLSDSGFYLCAWGSSYNSPLHFGNGTRLTVT.

The rearrangement uses TRBV6-1 and TRBJ2-1; no clear D. This CDR3 comprises 13 residues. CDR1 and CDR2 (germline): MNHNS, SASEGT. V was trimmed by 5 bases and J by 4 bases, leaving 9 bases between them. The CDR3 region has the DNA TGTGCCAGCAGTATCCAAGGATACAATGAGCAGTTCTTC. This codes for CASSIQGYNEQFF.

In this sample, this clone turned up a few times. CDR3 residues: CAWSSQRRETQYF. The CDR3 bases are TGTGCCTGGAGCTCGCAGCGGCGGGAGACCCAGTACTTC. The genes are TRBV30 and TRBJ2-5; D is possibly TRBD2 (5 bases). Germline V gene data show CDR1 as GTSNPN and CDR2 as SVGIG (reference sequence). Trimming removed 3 bases from V and 5 bases from J, with 13 bases in between. This CDR3 has 13 amino acids.

The gene calls are TRBV7-8 and TRBJ2-2, with D tentatively TRBD1 (5 bases). The CDR3 runs 15 residues. V dropped 1 base and J dropped 7 bases, with 13 bases sitting between them. CDR1 SGHVS and CDR2 FQNEAQ come from the germline V gene. This chain's CDR3 is CASSLVSRVGGELFF. CDR3 DNA: TGTGCCAGCAGCTTAGTATCCAGGGTAGGCGGGGAGCTGTTTTTT.

This clone was recorded only once. Other DNA sequences in this specimen translate into the identical CDR3. This sequence joins TRBV10-3 and TRBJ1-1; a possible D gene is TRBD1 (5 bases). The CDR3 spans 15 residues. CDR1 and CDR2 (germline): ENHRY, SYGVKD. The V gene lost 3 bases and the J gene lost 0 bases, with 11 bases spanning the gap. The CDR3: CAISERGGLNTEAFF. The CDR3 coding sequence is TGTGCCATCAGTGAAAGGGGCGGACTGAACACTGAAGCTTTCTTT.

The J gene is TRBJ1-2, the V gene TRBV10-1; the D is unclear. With 4 bases removed from V and 5 bases from J, the gap between germline ends came to 11 bases. The CDR3 extends over 13 amino acids. Germline loops: CDR1 WNHNN, CDR2 SYGVQD (reference sequence). In DNA, the CDR3 is TGCGCCAGCAGTGCATCACGGAGTTATGGCTACACCTTC. It encodes CASSASRSYGYTF.

The chain couples TRBV5-1 to TRBJ2-5; either TRBD1 or TRBD2 may fit D (5 bases each). The V and J ends lost 4 bases and 1 base respectively, with 11 bases between them. Germline V gives CDR1 SGHRS, CDR2 YFSETQ. The CDR3 loop spans 14 amino acids. CDR3 DNA sequence: TGCGCCAGCAGCAGATCAGGGACCCAAGAGACCCAGTACTTC. Residues: CASSRSGTQETQYF.